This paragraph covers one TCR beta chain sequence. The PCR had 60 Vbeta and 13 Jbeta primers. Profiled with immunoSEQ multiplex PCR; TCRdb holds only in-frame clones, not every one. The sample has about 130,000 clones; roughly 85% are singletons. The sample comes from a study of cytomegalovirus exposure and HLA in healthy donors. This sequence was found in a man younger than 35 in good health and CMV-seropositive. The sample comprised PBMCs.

The DNA for the CDR3 is TGTGCCTGGACCACTAATATGGGTGGCTACACCTTC. Its translation is CAWTTNMGGYTF. The gene calls are TRBV30 and TRBJ1-2; D remains ambiguous. With 4 bases removed from V and 7 bases from J, the gap between germline ends came to 13 bases. The CDR3 runs to 12 residues. Germline-derived CDR1 and CDR2 are GTSNPN and SVGIG (reference sequence). Together with reference TRBV30 and TRBJ1-2, the CDR3 gives the full variable domain: SQTIHQWPATLVQPVGSPLSLECTVEGTSNPNLYWYRQAAGRGLQLLFYSVGIGQISSEVPQNLSASRPQDRQFILSSKKLLLSDSGFYLCAWTTNMGGYTFGSGTRLTVV.